This is a list of T cell receptor beta chains from one sample in a study of T cells after somatic rescue of genetic block. Some clones are missing from TCRdb's copy, which holds only in-frame ones; the method was immunoSEQ multiplex PCR. This sample has about 12,000 clones; less than 85% occur once, and the top ten carry about 22%. Material: peripheral blood mononuclear cells (PBMCs). Receptors originate from a boy younger than 18. Each CDR3 is given with its conserved first and last residue. The order of the fields is clone size, D gene, V gene, J gene, CDR3 protein, CDR3 DNA. D genes are given only for firm matches. Clone size appears in some rows only: once, few, many, or a class for an expanded clone.

>NA|TRBD2|TRBV9|TRBJ2-1
CASSVAPTSGRNYNEQFF
TGTGCCAGCAGCGTAGCCCCGACTAGCGGGAGAAACTACAATGAGCAGTTCTTC
>NA|TRBD1|TRBV5-1|TRBJ2-2
CASSSTGENTGELFF
TGCGCCAGCAGCTCGACAGGGGAGAACACCGGGGAGCTGTTTTTT
>NA|NA|TRBV7-2|TRBJ2-7
CASSPYLRDHKEQYF
TGTGCCAGCAGCCCTTACCTCCGGGACCATAAAGAGCAGTACTTC
>NA|TRBD2|TRBV11-1|TRBJ2-3
CASSSYVGTSGGADTQYF
TGTGCCAGCAGCTCTTACGTCGGGACTAGCGGGGGAGCAGATACGCAGTATTTT
>NA|TRBD1|TRBV6-5|TRBJ1-2
CASRDPGTGVYGYTF
TGTGCCAGCAGGGACCCCGGGACAGGGGTCTATGGCTACACCTTC
>NA|NA|TRBV5-4|TRBJ2-5
CASSSMETQYF
TGTGCCAGCAGCAGCATGGAGACCCAGTACTTC
>NA|NA|TRBV27|TRBJ1-6
CASTLWGNNSPLHF
TGTGCCAGCACGCTATGGGGCAATAATTCACCCCTCCACTTT
>NA|TRBD1|TRBV6-6|TRBJ1-5
CASSRQGWNQPQHF
TGTGCCAGCTCGCGACAGGGTTGGAATCAGCCCCAGCATTTT
>NA|TRBD1|TRBV29-1|TRBJ2-2
CSVVRDSRTGELFF
TGCAGCGTTGTTAGGGACAGCAGAACCGGGGAGCTGTTTTTT
>few|TRBD1|TRBV5-6|TRBJ1-3
CASSRDRVDEDTIYF
TGTGCCAGCAGCCGGGACAGGGTAGATGAAGACACCATATATTTT
>NA|NA|TRBV5-6|TRBJ1-2
CASSYTGTYGYTF
TGTGCCAGCAGCTACACCGGGACCTATGGCTACACCTTC
>NA|TRBD1|TRBV18|TRBJ2-1
CASSPPTGGSYNEQFF
TGTGCCAGCTCACCACCGACAGGGGGATCCTACAATGAGCAGTTCTTC
>NA|NA|TRBV25-1|TRBJ2-1
CASSDWGGRNEQFF
TGTGCCAGCAGTGATTGGGGAGGCCGCAATGAGCAGTTCTTC
>NA|NA|TRBV5-4|TRBJ2-3
CASSPATGSPGTDTQYF
TGTGCCAGCAGCCCGGCTACGGGGTCCCCCGGGACAGATACGCAGTATTTT
>medium-sized|NA|TRBV7-2|TRBJ2-3
CASSLQGAQYF
TGTGCCAGCAGCTTACAAGGAGCGCAGTATTTT
>NA|NA|TRBV5-6|TRBJ2-5
CASSFRAAQETQYF
TGTGCCAGCAGCTTTCGCGCCGCCCAAGAGACCCAGTACTTC
>NA|TRBD2|TRBV5-1|TRBJ2-7
CASSLYGLGEQYF
TGCGCCAGCAGCTTGTACGGACTAGGCGAGCAGTACTTC
>NA|NA|TRBV2|TRBJ1-1
CASTWGALNTEAFF
TGTGCCAGCACATGGGGGGCCCTGAACACTGAAGCTTTCTTT
>NA|TRBD1|TRBV7-9|TRBJ1-2
CASNRGQGSYGYTF
TGTGCCAGCAACCGAGGACAGGGCAGCTATGGCTACACCTTC
>NA|TRBD2|TRBV4-1|TRBJ2-5
CASSQVGRVETQYF
TGCGCCAGCAGCCAAGTTGGGAGGGTTGAGACCCAGTACTTC
>few|NA|TRBV7-8|TRBJ2-7
CASSFRTPSSYEQYF
TGTGCCAGCAGCTTCAGGACCCCAAGCTCCTACGAGCAGTACTTC
>NA|TRBD2|TRBV18|TRBJ2-1
CASSPLAGGETSSYNEQFF
TGTGCCAGCTCACCGCTAGCGGGAGGGGAAACGAGCTCCTACAATGAGCAGTTCTTC
>NA|NA|TRBV28|TRBJ1-4
CASSFSQGGEKLFF
TGTGCCAGCAGTTTCTCACAGGGCGGTGAAAAACTGTTTTTT
>few|TRBD2|TRBV7-3|TRBJ2-5
CASAGGASRTQYF
TGTGCCAGCGCGGGAGGGGCTTCCAGGACCCAGTACTTC
>NA|TRBD1|TRBV4-2|TRBJ1-3
CASSQETLRGFRDRGNTIYF
TGTGCCAGCAGCCAAGAGACCCTCCGGGGTTTCCGGGACAGGGGAAACACCATATATTTT
>NA|NA|TRBV18|TRBJ2-3
CASSPPATSSTDTQYF
TGTGCCAGCTCACCACCGGCCACCTCTAGCACAGATACGCAGTATTTT
>NA|NA|TRBV30|TRBJ1-4
CAWSVTVDKKLFF
TGTGCCTGGAGTGTAACGGTGGACAAAAAACTGTTTTTT
>NA|NA|TRBV30|TRBJ2-5
CAWRTSEVLGTQYF
TGTGCCTGGAGGACGTCAGAGGTTCTGGGGACCCAGTACTTC
>once|NA|TRBV19|TRBJ2-1
CASSISASNYNEQFF
TGTGCCAGTAGTATATCAGCGAGCAACTACAATGAGCAGTTCTTC
>NA|TRBD1|TRBV10-3|TRBJ2-7
CAIRDRVSHEQYF
TGTGCCATCCGGGACAGAGTGAGCCACGAGCAGTACTTC
>NA|NA|TRBV28|TRBJ1-3
CASSFSGNTIYF
TGTGCCAGCAGTTTCAGTGGAAACACCATATATTTT
>NA|NA|TRBV6-6|TRBJ1-1
CASARGVSRTEAFF
TGTGCCAGCGCCCGAGGGGTCAGTAGGACTGAAGCTTTCTTT
>few|NA|TRBV5-1|TRBJ1-2
CASSLVGGLYGYTF
TGCGCCAGCAGCTTGGTGGGGGGCCTCTATGGCTACACCTTC
>once|NA|TRBV5-1|TRBJ1-6
CASSLQAAAYNSPLHF
TGCGCCAGCAGCTTGCAGGCGGCGGCCTATAATTCACCCCTCCACTTT
>NA|TRBD2|TRBV9|TRBJ2-6
CASSFRLASEKPGANVLTF
TGTGCCAGCAGCTTCCGACTAGCCAGCGAAAAACCTGGGGCCAACGTCCTGACTTTC
>NA|TRBD2|TRBV9|TRBJ2-1
CASSAWTSGSNEQFF
TGTGCCAGCAGCGCGTGGACTAGCGGGAGCAATGAGCAGTTCTTC
>few|NA|TRBV12-5|TRBJ2-7
CASALSLTGAPGYEQYF
TGTGCTAGTGCCCTCTCACTTACCGGGGCTCCCGGCTACGAGCAGTACTTC
>NA|NA|TRBV19|TRBJ1-4
CASSLTRKNEKLFF
TGTGCCAGTAGCCTTACCCGCAAGAATGAAAAACTGTTTTTT
>NA|NA|TRBV10-3|TRBJ2-1
CAISESMAPPYNEQFF
TGTGCCATCAGTGAGTCAATGGCTCCACCTTACAATGAGCAGTTCTTC
>NA|TRBD2|TRBV7-9|TRBJ2-5
CASSLRTRGETQYF
TGTGCCAGCAGCTTGAGGACTAGGGGCGAGACCCAGTACTTC
>NA|NA|TRBV11-2|TRBJ2-2
CASSLDLGTFHTGELFF
TGTGCCAGCAGCTTAGATCTCGGGACATTTCACACCGGGGAGCTGTTTTTT
>NA|TRBD2|TRBV6-1|TRBJ2-1
CASSEPPFLAGKSYNEQFF
TGTGCCAGCAGTGAACCCCCCTTCTTAGCGGGGAAATCCTACAATGAGCAGTTCTTC
>NA|TRBD1|TRBV4-1|TRBJ1-6
CASSQDRGRGASSYNSPLHF
TGCGCCAGCAGCCAAGATAGGGGCAGGGGGGCCAGCTCCTATAATTCACCCCTCCACTTT
>NA|TRBD2|TRBV5-4|TRBJ2-1
CASSLQGLPGVRQFF
TGTGCCAGCAGCCTTCAGGGACTACCAGGAGTAAGGCAGTTCTTC
>NA|TRBD1|TRBV19|TRBJ1-2
CASSPGTGETYGYTF
TGTGCCAGTAGTCCCGGGACAGGGGAAACCTATGGCTACACCTTC
>NA|NA|TRBV2|TRBJ2-5
CASSPLREQYF
TGTGCCAGCAGTCCACTTCGGGAGCAGTACTTC
>NA|TRBD1|TRBV12-5|TRBJ2-7
CASGLDSGTGGAYEQYF
TGTGCTAGTGGTTTGGATTCCGGGACAGGGGGCGCCTACGAGCAGTACTTC
>NA|TRBD2|TRBV28|TRBJ2-5
CASSFPSGGAFGTQYF
TGTGCCAGCAGTTTTCCTAGCGGGGGGGCCTTCGGGACCCAGTACTTC
>NA|NA|TRBV11-2|TRBJ1-2
CASSTPIGSTTNYGYTF
TGTGCCAGCAGCACCCCGATCGGGTCCACGACTAACTATGGCTACACCTTC
>medium-sized|NA|TRBV7-7|TRBJ2-3
CASSLYPKDTQYF
TGTGCCAGCAGCTTATACCCTAAAGATACGCAGTATTTT
>NA|NA|TRBV18|TRBJ1-3
CASSPVRQDSGNTIYF
TGTGCCAGCTCACCCGTGAGGCAGGACTCTGGAAACACCATATATTTT
>few|NA|TRBV30|TRBJ2-5
CAWSVGETQYF
TGTGCCTGGAGTGTTGGGGAGACCCAGTACTTC
>NA|NA|TRBV5-1|TRBJ1-5
CASSLDNSNQPQHF
TGCGCCAGCAGCTTAGACAATAGCAATCAGCCCCAGCATTTT
>NA|NA|TRBV11-2|TRBJ2-7
CASSFRGAGATYEQYF
TGTGCCAGCAGCTTTAGAGGGGCGGGGGCCACCTACGAGCAGTACTTC